The entry below describes one TCR beta chain. This CDR3 contains 14 residues. Per germline, CDR1 MNHNS and CDR2 SASEGT. V lost 0 bases and J 2 bases, leaving 8 bases between the germline ends. This sample stems from a study of blood T cell repertoires in COVID-19. Study information: Samples taken during acute and convalescent COVID-19 were collected in the United States, Italy and Spain.

Authors' analysis steps: For nucleated cells, counts were estimated from reference gene primer amplification. Assay: immunoSEQ multiplex PCR; the TCRdb copy retains only in-frame clones and omits some. D and trimming were read from the DNA, whereas the V and J calls and clone size are those reported in that table. The sample lists 200,000 to 250,000 clones, about 85% seen once, with 15% to 20% in the top ten. V is TRBV6-1 and J is TRBJ2-7; no reliable D call. The sequencing input was peripheral blood. The TCR comes from a woman older than 75 with active or convalescent COVID-19. CDR3 protein: CASSEAATTYEQYF. Written as DNA, the CDR3 is TGTGCCAGCAGTGAAGCAGCGACGACCTACGAGCAGTACTTC.